These T cell receptor beta chains were read from a single sample in a study of control samples from healthy donors and cancer patients. Only in-frame clones appear in the TCRdb table, and some are missing; sequencing was by immunoSEQ multiplex PCR. This table holds tens of thousands of clones, approximately 85% found once. The sequencing sample was made of blood. The receptors were gathered from a man aged 50-59 years in good health. The CDR3 runs from the conserved cysteine through the conserved F or W. The D gene is left open where the match is weak. Only part of the rows carry a size: once, few, many, or a class if the clone is expanded.

length: 13; J: TRBJ1-1; size: few; V: TRBV5-1; D: NA; DNA: TGCGCCAGCAGCACCCAGGGCGACACTGAAGCTTTCTTT; CDR3: CASSTQGDTEAFF
length: 17; J: TRBJ2-1; size: NA; V: TRBV7-3; D: TRBD2; DNA: TGTGCCAGCAGCCCCGATTATTTGATAGCGGGGCCCAATGAGCAGTTCTTC; CDR3: CASSPDYLIAGPNEQFF
length: 13; J: TRBJ1-5; size: once; V: TRBV27; D: NA; DNA: TGTGCCACCGGACAGTATAGCAATCAGCCCCAGCATTTT; CDR3: CATGQYSNQPQHF
length: 14; J: TRBJ2-1; size: NA; V: TRBV27; D: TRBD2; DNA: TGTGCCAGCAGTTTGCTTAGCGGGAGGGTAGGGCAGTTCTTC; CDR3: CASSLLSGRVGQFF
length: 14; J: TRBJ1-2; size: NA; V: TRBV6-1; D: NA; DNA: TGTGCCAGCAGTGAGGACAGCCTTAACTATGGCTACACCTTC; CDR3: CASSEDSLNYGYTF
length: 14; J: TRBJ1-2; size: NA; V: TRBV7-2; D: NA; DNA: TGTGCCAGCAGCTTAAACAGGGCTAACTATGGCTACACCTTC; CDR3: CASSLNRANYGYTF
length: 14; J: TRBJ1-1; size: NA; V: TRBV7-9; D: NA; DNA: TGTGCCAGCACAGGGTCCCCCATGGACACTGAAGCTTTCTTT; CDR3: CASTGSPMDTEAFF
length: 14; J: TRBJ2-2; size: few; V: TRBV7-2; D: NA; DNA: TGTGCCAGCAGCTGGCAGATGGGAACCGGGGAGCTGTTTTTT; CDR3: CASSWQMGTGELFF
length: 16; J: TRBJ2-3; size: NA; V: TRBV5-1; D: NA; DNA: TGCGCCAGCAGCCCCAAGGGGGGAGCTAGCACAGATACGCAGTATTTT; CDR3: CASSPKGGASTDTQYF
length: 14; J: TRBJ2-2; size: NA; V: TRBV6-5; D: NA; DNA: TGTGCCAGCAGTTTAATAGCGAACACCGGGGAGCTGTTTTTT; CDR3: CASSLIANTGELFF
length: 14; J: TRBJ2-7; size: once; V: TRBV13; D: NA; DNA: TGTGCCAGCAGCTTAGGCCTAGGGGACCACGAGCAGTACTTC; CDR3: CASSLGLGDHEQYF
length: 14; J: TRBJ1-3; size: once; V: TRBV11-2; D: NA; DNA: TGTGCCAGCAGCCCAGATCCCTCTGGAAACACCATATATTTT; CDR3: CASSPDPSGNTIYF
length: 14; J: TRBJ1-5; size: NA; V: TRBV2; D: NA; DNA: TGTGCCAGCAGTGAGGGACTAAGCAATCAGCCCCAGCATTTT; CDR3: CASSEGLSNQPQHF
length: 18; J: TRBJ2-3; size: NA; V: TRBV7-8; D: TRBD2; DNA: TGTGCCAGCAGCTTAAGGGCCCCACTAGCGGAACGCACAGATACGCAGTATTTT; CDR3: CASSLRAPLAERTDTQYF
length: 14; J: TRBJ2-1; size: NA; V: TRBV2; D: NA; DNA: TGTGCCAGCATTGGGGGGCGCTCCTACAATGAGCAGTTCTTC; CDR3: CASIGGRSYNEQFF
length: 19; J: TRBJ2-1; size: NA; V: TRBV28; D: TRBD2; DNA: TGTGCCAGCAGTTCCAGGATAGCGGGGGGGTGGTCTAGATCCAATGAGCAGTTCTTC; CDR3: CASSSRIAGGWSRSNEQFF
length: 16; J: TRBJ2-1; size: NA; V: TRBV7-2; D: TRBD2; DNA: TGTGCCAGCAGCCCACAAGGGAGGGCCTCCTACAATGAGCAGTTCTTC; CDR3: CASSPQGRASYNEQFF
length: 16; J: TRBJ2-3; size: NA; V: TRBV2; D: NA; DNA: TGTGCCAGCAGTGAATGGCTTGCCGATCTCACAGATACGCAGTATTTT; CDR3: CASSEWLADLTDTQYF
length: 14; J: TRBJ2-7; size: NA; V: TRBV5-5; D: NA; DNA: TGTGCCAGCAGCTCGCCGACAGGTCTGTTAGAGCAGTACTTC; CDR3: CASSSPTGLLEQYF
length: 15; J: TRBJ2-1; size: NA; V: TRBV7-9; D: NA; DNA: TGTGCCGCTGGGGGTGGAGGGCCCGCCTACAATGAGCAGTTCTTC; CDR3: CAAGGGGPAYNEQFF
length: 14; J: TRBJ1-4; size: NA; V: TRBV28; D: NA; DNA: TGTGCCAGCAGTTTCCGGGGGCAGGGTGAAAAACTGTTTTTT; CDR3: CASSFRGQGEKLFF
length: 17; J: TRBJ1-1; size: NA; V: TRBV15; D: NA; DNA: TGTGCCACCAGCAGAGATCTAAATGGGGGGATGGGCGCTGAAGCTTTCTTT; CDR3: CATSRDLNGGMGAEAFF
length: 13; J: TRBJ2-5; size: NA; V: TRBV2; D: TRBD1; DNA: TGTGCCAGCAGTGCCGGGACAGAGGGGACCCAGTACTTC; CDR3: CASSAGTEGTQYF
length: 15; J: TRBJ2-1; size: NA; V: TRBV7-6; D: NA; DNA: TGTGCCAGCAGCTTAGAGTATTCCTCCTACAATGAGCAGTTCTTC; CDR3: CASSLEYSSYNEQFF
length: 15; J: TRBJ2-1; size: NA; V: TRBV6-2/TRBV6-3; D: NA; DNA: TGTGCCAGCAGTTCCCGCTGGGCTACGGGGAATGAGCAGTTCTTC; CDR3: CASSSRWATGNEQFF
length: 14; J: TRBJ1-3; size: NA; V: TRBV7-9; D: NA; DNA: TGTGCCAGCAGCTTAGAGGGGGTCGGAAACACCATATATTTT; CDR3: CASSLEGVGNTIYF
length: 15; J: TRBJ2-7; size: NA; V: TRBV19; D: TRBD2; DNA: TGTGCCAGTAGTATGGGACTAGCGGGTGTCTACGAGCAGTACTTC; CDR3: CASSMGLAGVYEQYF
length: 16; J: TRBJ2-1; size: NA; V: TRBV10-3; D: TRBD2; DNA: TGTGCCATCAGTCCTAGCGGGAGAGGCTCCTACAATGAGCAGTTCTTC; CDR3: CAISPSGRGSYNEQFF
length: 16; J: TRBJ2-7; size: NA; V: TRBV7-9; D: NA; DNA: TGTGCCAGCAGCTTAGGAACGGGACGGGATCTCTACGAGCAGTACTTC; CDR3: CASSLGTGRDLYEQYF
length: 13; J: TRBJ2-1; size: NA; V: TRBV7-2; D: NA; DNA: TGTGCCAGCAGCCCGACGAACTACAATGAGCAGTTCTTC; CDR3: CASSPTNYNEQFF
length: 15; J: TRBJ2-1; size: NA; V: TRBV9; D: TRBD2; DNA: TGTGCCAGCAGCGTAGCCGGTAGCGGGGTGCATGAGCAGTTCTTC; CDR3: CASSVAGSGVHEQFF
length: 13; J: TRBJ2-1; size: NA; V: TRBV27; D: NA; DNA: TGTGCCAGCAGTTCCACAGGGTCCAATGAGCAGTTCTTC; CDR3: CASSSTGSNEQFF
length: 13; J: TRBJ1-1; size: NA; V: TRBV10-2; D: NA; DNA: TGCGCCAGCAGCCCAGGGATGAACACTGAAGCTTTCTTT; CDR3: CASSPGMNTEAFF
length: 15; J: TRBJ1-6; size: NA; V: TRBV5-5; D: NA; DNA: TGTGCCAGCAGTAATTTACAGGGTGACAGTTCACCCCTCCACTTT; CDR3: CASSNLQGDSSPLHF
length: 16; J: TRBJ2-5; size: NA; V: TRBV6-2/TRBV6-3; D: TRBD2; DNA: TGTGCCAGCAGTTATCCAAAAGGGACTATTCAAGAGACCCAGTACTTC; CDR3: CASSYPKGTIQETQYF
length: 18; J: TRBJ2-3; size: once; V: TRBV28; D: NA; DNA: TGTGCCAGCAGTTTGCCTGCAGACAGTTATACGCTGCCAGATACGCAGTATTTT; CDR3: CASSLPADSYTLPDTQYF
length: 15; J: TRBJ2-5; size: few; V: TRBV6-5; D: NA; DNA: TGTGCCAGCCGGCGCGAGGCAATTGGGGTGGAGACCCAGTACTTC; CDR3: CASRREAIGVETQYF
length: 14; J: TRBJ1-1; size: NA; V: TRBV11-2; D: NA; DNA: TGTGCCAGCAGCTTAGTGGCGGGGAAGGGGAGGGCTTTCTTT; CDR3: CASSLVAGKGRAFF
length: 16; J: TRBJ2-1; size: NA; V: TRBV24-1; D: NA; DNA: TGTGCCACCAGTGATTGGGGATTTAGCTCCTACAATGAGCAGTTCTTC; CDR3: CATSDWGFSSYNEQFF